This is a list of T cell receptor beta chains from one sample in a study of shared clonotypes between healthy human individuals. Sequencing used immunoSEQ multiplex PCR; TCRdb keeps in-frame clones, though not all of them. Altogether millions of clones are present, approximately 94% being singletons, with the ten largest covering 0.13% to 0.15%. Sequencing input: naive CD4+ T cells sorted from blood. All receptors come from a man aged 18 to 29 in good health. Both conserved end residues are part of each CDR3. A D gene is named only where the DNA matches it firmly. For some rows the clone size is stated as once, few or many, or as a class when expanded; others skip it.

d_call	cdr3_length	v_call	clone_size	j_call	cdr3_nt	cdr3_aa
TRBD1	15	TRBV6-5	-	TRBJ1-6	TGTGCCAGCAGTTACTCCTGGACAGGTGAATCCCCCCTCCACTTT	CASSYSWTGESPLHF
TRBD1	14	TRBV9	-	TRBJ2-7	TGTGCCAGCAGCTTCGGACAGGGCTCCTACGAGCAGTACTTC	CASSFGQGSYEQYF
TRBD1	14	TRBV2	few	TRBJ2-2	TGTGCCAGCAGAGCCGGGACAGACACCGGGGAGCTGTTTTTT	CASRAGTDTGELFF
-	11	TRBV29-1	-	TRBJ1-1	TGCAGCGTAGAACGGGGCTTTGAAGCTTTCTTT	CSVERGFEAFF
-	13	TRBV19	-	TRBJ1-1	TGTGCCAGTAGTTCGCAGGGTGGCACTGAAGCTTTCTTT	CASSSQGGTEAFF
TRBD1	16	TRBV5-4	-	TRBJ2-4	TGTGCCAGCAGCTTAGGATCGGGACAGGGAAAAAACATTCAGTACTTC	CASSLGSGQGKNIQYF
TRBD1	14	TRBV10-3	-	TRBJ1-5	TGTGCCACCTCCGGGACAGGGGTCGATCAGCCCCAGCATTTT	CATSGTGVDQPQHF
TRBD2	14	TRBV30	-	TRBJ2-5	TGTGCCTGGACCTCAAGCGGGGCACAAGAGACCCAGTACTTC	CAWTSSGAQETQYF
-	17	TRBV11-3	-	TRBJ2-5	TGTGCCAGCAGCTTAGAGATAGTACAGGCGTTTCAAGAGACCCAGTACTTC	CASSLEIVQAFQETQYF
-	15	TRBV27	-	TRBJ2-7	TGTGCCAGCAGTAGGAATAGCGAGTACCCCTACGAGCAGTACTTC	CASSRNSEYPYEQYF
-	16	TRBV7-8	once	TRBJ1-6	TGTGCCAGCAGCGGAGGGACGAGCTCCTATAATTCACCCCTCCACTTT	CASSGGTSSYNSPLHF
-	15	TRBV7-2	-	TRBJ1-2	TGTGCCAGCAGCGAAAGACAGGCAGCTAACTATGGCTACACCTTC	CASSERQAANYGYTF
-	13	TRBV30	-	TRBJ2-5	TGTGCCTGGAGTCCCGGCGGGCAGGAGACCCAGTACTTC	CAWSPGGQETQYF
TRBD2	16	TRBV7-8	-	TRBJ2-3	TGTGCCAGCAGCCTGACTAGCGGGGGGGCAGGAGATACGCAGTATTTT	CASSLTSGGAGDTQYF
-	14	TRBV5-8	-	TRBJ2-7	TGTGCCAGCAGCTGGGATAAAAGGTTTTACCAGCAGTACTTC	CASSWDKRFYQQYF
-	15	TRBV5-4	-	TRBJ2-7	TGTGCCAGCAGCTTGGGGGGGCTAGCGGCGTACGAGCAGTACTTC	CASSLGGLAAYEQYF
-	16	TRBV6-5	-	TRBJ1-1	TGTGCCAGCAGTTACAAGGCCCCAGGGTTTAACACTGAAGCTTTCTTT	CASSYKAPGFNTEAFF